The next 9 T cell receptor beta chains were all read from a single sample in a study of cytomegalovirus exposure and HLA in healthy donors. The PCR employed 60 Vbeta primers together with 13 Jbeta primers. Here immunoSEQ multiplex PCR was the method, and the copy in TCRdb shows in-frame clones only, minus some. The sample holds some 130,000 clones, more than 60% seen once. Sequenced: PBMCs. The receptors were sampled from a woman younger than 30 in good health and CMV-seronegative.

The chain has TRBV14 and TRBJ2-5; a weak D match, TRBD2 (6 bases). The CDR3 consists of 15 residues. CDR1 is SGHDN and CDR2 is FVKESK in the germline V gene. V was shortened by 4 bases and J by 4 bases, with 16 bases between the two germline ends. The CDR3 DNA reads as TGTGCCAGCAGCCGCACCGTCGGGGGTGGAGAGACCCAGTACTTC. Translating it yields CASSRTVGGGETQYF. Drawing the rest from reference TRBV14 and TRBJ2-5, the complete variable domain is EAGVTQFPSHSVIEKGQTVTLRCDPISGHDNLYWYRRVMGKEIKFLLHFVKESKQDESGMPNNRFLAERTGGTYSTLKVQPAELEDSGVYFCASSRTVGGGETQYFGPGTRLLVL.

The rearrangement joins TRBV6-5 to TRBJ1-2, with D possibly being TRBD1 (6 bases). The CDR3 is 13 amino acids. V lost 6 bases and J 3 bases, leaving 11 bases between the germline ends. The germline CDR1 and CDR2 sequences are MNHEY and SVGAGI. The CDR3 DNA sequence: TGTGCCAGCAGCGGGACAAATTACTATGGCTACACCTTC. Its protein is CASSGTNYYGYTF.

In its sample, this clone was seen a few times. This rearrangement joins TRBV29-1 to TRBJ1-1; a possible D gene is TRBD1 (5 bases). Germline V lookup: CDR1 SQVTM, CDR2 ANQGSEA. CDR3 length equals 11 residues. V was cut by 7 bases and J by 1 base, with 7 bases left in between. CDR3 sequence (DNA): TGCAGCGCCCAGGGGAACACTGAAGCTTTCTTT. Protein product: CSAQGNTEAFF.

J is TRBJ2-3 and V is TRBV28; TRBD1 matches at 7 bases. V gave up 8 bases and J gave up 2 bases; unmatched junction bases: 7. The CDR3 totals 14 residues. Germline values: CDR1 MDHEN, CDR2 SYDVKM. The CDR3 loop is CASQQGLLTDTQYF. The CDR3 bases are TGTGCCAGCCAACAGGGGCTCCTCACAGATACGCAGTATTTT.

This sequence joins TRBV6-5 and TRBJ2-3; D remains unclear. The CDR3 is 14 amino acids. Germline V CDR1 and CDR2: MNHEY, SVGAGI. Trimming took 6 bases from V and 1 from J, leaving 11 bases between them. CDR3 amino acids: CASSLYSGTDTQYF. The CDR3 bases are TGTGCCAGCAGCTTATATTCAGGCACAGATACGCAGTATTTT.

This chain connects TRBV5-1 to TRBJ2-7; 11 nucleotides line up with TRBD2. Germline values: CDR1 SGHRS, CDR2 YFSETQ. The CDR3 is made up of 17 amino acids. V trimming: 3 bases; J trimming: 2 bases; junction bases outside the gene matches: 10. For the CDR3, the DNA is TGCGCCAGCAGCTCCTGGCTAGCGGGAGGTCAGACCTACGAGCAGTACTTC. As protein: CASSSWLAGGQTYEQYF.

The V and J genes are TRBV7-9 and TRBJ2-7; 8 positions agree with TRBD2. CDR1 is SEHNR and CDR2 is FQNEAQ in the germline V gene (reference sequence). This CDR3 has 15 residues. Unmatched junction bases numbered 5, after V lost 1 base and J lost 3 bases. CDR3 region: CASSLVLAGHYEQYF. CDR3 DNA sequence: TGTGCCAGCAGCTTAGTTTTAGCGGGACACTACGAGCAGTACTTC.

The chain is built from TRBV30 and TRBJ1-5, with 7 nucleotides matching TRBD1. After removal of 3 bases from V and 10 bases from J, the junction contained 18 bases not matched to a gene. The length of the CDR3 is 16 residues. Germline values: CDR1 GTSNPN, CDR2 SVGIG (reference sequence). CDR3 residues: CAWSHSTGAGFDPQHF. The CDR3 nucleotides are TGTGCCTGGAGCCATAGTACAGGGGCAGGATTTGACCCCCAGCATTTT. The full variable domain, completed using reference TRBV30 and TRBJ1-5, is SQTIHQWPATLVQPVGSPLSLECTVEGTSNPNLYWYRQAAGRGLQLLFYSVGIGQISSEVPQNLSASRPQDRQFILSSKKLLLSDSGFYLCAWSHSTGAGFDPQHFGDGTRLSIL.

About this clone: The same CDR3 can be traced to other DNA sequences in this sample. The genes are TRBV6-5 and TRBJ1-5; no clear D gene. Germline values: CDR1 MNHEY, CDR2 SVGAGI. Trimming shortened V by 3 bases and J by 3 bases, and 6 bases separated the two germline ends. This CDR3 region has 13 residues. The DNA for the CDR3 is TGTGCCAGCAGTTATTCCTACAATCAGCCCCAGCATTTT. Translated, it gives CASSYSYNQPQHF.